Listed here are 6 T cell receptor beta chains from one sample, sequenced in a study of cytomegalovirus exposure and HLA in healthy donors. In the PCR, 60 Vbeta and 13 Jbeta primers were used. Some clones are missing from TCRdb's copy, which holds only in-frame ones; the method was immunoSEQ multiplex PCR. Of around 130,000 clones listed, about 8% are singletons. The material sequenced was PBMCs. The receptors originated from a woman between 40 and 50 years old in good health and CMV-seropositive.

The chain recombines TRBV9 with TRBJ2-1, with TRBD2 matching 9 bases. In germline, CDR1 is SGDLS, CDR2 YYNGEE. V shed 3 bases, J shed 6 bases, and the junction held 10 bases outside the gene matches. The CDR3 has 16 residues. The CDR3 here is CASSGAAGGPFNEQFF. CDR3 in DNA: TGTGCCAGCAGCGGGGCCGCGGGGGGGCCTTTCAATGAGCAGTTCTTC.

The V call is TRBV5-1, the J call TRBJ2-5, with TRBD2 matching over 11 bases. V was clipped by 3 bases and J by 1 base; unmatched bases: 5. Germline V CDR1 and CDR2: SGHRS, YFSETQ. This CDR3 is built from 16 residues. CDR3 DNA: TGCGCCAGCAGCTGGGTACTAGCGGGGGTCCAAGAGACCCAGTACTTC. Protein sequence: CASSWVLAGVQETQYF.

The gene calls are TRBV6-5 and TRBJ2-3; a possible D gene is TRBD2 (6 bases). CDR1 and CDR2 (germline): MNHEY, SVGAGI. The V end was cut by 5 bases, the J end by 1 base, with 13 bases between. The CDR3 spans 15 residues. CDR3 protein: CASSPVGGGTDTQYF. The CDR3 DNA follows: TGTGCCAGCAGTCCCGTGGGCGGGGGCACAGATACGCAGTATTTT.

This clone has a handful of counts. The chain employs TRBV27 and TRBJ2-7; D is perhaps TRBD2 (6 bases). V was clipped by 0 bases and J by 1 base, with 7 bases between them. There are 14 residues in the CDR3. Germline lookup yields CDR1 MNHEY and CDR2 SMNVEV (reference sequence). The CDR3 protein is CASSLSGLSYEQYF. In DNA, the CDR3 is TGTGCCAGCAGTTTATCGGGACTTTCCTACGAGCAGTACTTC.

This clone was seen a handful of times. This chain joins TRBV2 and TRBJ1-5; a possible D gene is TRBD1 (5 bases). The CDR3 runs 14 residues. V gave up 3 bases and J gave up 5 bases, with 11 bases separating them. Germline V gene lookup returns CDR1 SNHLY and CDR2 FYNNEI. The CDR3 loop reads CASSDQGWDQPQHF. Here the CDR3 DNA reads TGTGCCAGCAGTGACCAGGGATGGGATCAGCCCCAGCATTTT.

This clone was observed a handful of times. CDR3 nucleotides: TGTGCCAGCAGTACGGGGGGTGGTGGCTACACCTTC. Translating it yields CASSTGGGGYTF. This rearrangement joins TRBV6-4 to TRBJ1-2; possibly TRBD1 for D (5 bases). The CDR3 extends over 12 amino acids. Germline CDR1 is MRHNA and CDR2 is SNTAGT. V lost 5 bases, J lost 7 bases, and 11 bases lay in between.